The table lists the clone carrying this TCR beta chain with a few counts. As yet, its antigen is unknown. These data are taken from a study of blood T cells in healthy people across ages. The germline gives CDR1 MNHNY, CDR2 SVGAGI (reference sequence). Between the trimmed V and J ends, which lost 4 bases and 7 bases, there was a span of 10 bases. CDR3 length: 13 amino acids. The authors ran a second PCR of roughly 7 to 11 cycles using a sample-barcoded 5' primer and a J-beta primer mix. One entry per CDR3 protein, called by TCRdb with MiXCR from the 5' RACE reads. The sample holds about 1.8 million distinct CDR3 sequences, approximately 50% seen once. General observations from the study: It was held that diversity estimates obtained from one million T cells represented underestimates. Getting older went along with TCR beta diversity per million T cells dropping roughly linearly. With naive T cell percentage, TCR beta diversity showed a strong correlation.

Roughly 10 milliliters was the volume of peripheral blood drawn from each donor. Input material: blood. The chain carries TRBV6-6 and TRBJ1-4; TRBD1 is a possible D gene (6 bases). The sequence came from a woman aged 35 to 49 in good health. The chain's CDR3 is CASSLGAGEKLFF. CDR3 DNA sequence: TGTGCCAGCAGTTTGGGGGCTGGTGAAAAACTGTTTTTT.